The 14 T cell receptor beta chains reported below all come from one sample, sequenced in a study of identical twins. TCRdb re-called the 5' RACE reads through MiXCR, storing one row per CDR3 protein. The sample consists of hundreds of thousands of distinct CDR3 sequences, about a fifth of them appearing once. These same data were also listed under a study on yellow fever vaccine responses in identical twins.

The sample was CD4+ T cells sorted from blood. These receptors all come from a woman between 18 and 29 years old in good health.

This chain joins TRBV12-3 or TRBV12-4 and TRBJ2-1, with 12 bases identical to TRBD2. V trimming: 2 bases; J trimming: 4 bases; junction bases outside the gene matches: 6. The CDR3 runs 17 residues. The CDR3 reads CASSLYFGTSGYNEQFF. The CDR3 DNA is TGTGCCAGCAGTTTATACTTTGGGACTAGCGGGTACAATGAGCAGTTCTTC.

The chain employs TRBV18 and TRBJ2-2, with D uncertain. From germline, CDR1 is KGHSH and CDR2 LQKENI. Between the trimmed V and J ends, which lost 9 bases and 1 base, there was a span of 12 bases. The CDR3 has 14 amino acids. CDR3 amino acids: CASTNDQNTGELFF. The CDR3 coding sequence is TGTGCCAGTACCAATGATCAGAACACCGGGGAGCTGTTTTTT.

This clonotype occurred a few times. The chain uses TRBV20-1 and TRBJ2-7; D not resolved. The CDR3 covers 12 residues. Deletions cut 6 bases from V and 9 bases from J, with 18 bases between. The germline V gene has CDR1 DFQATT and CDR2 SNEGSKA (reference sequence). The CDR3 is CSALDPSSPQYF. CDR3 in DNA: TGCAGTGCCCTAGACCCTTCGTCTCCGCAGTACTTC.

This clonotype was observed at least ten times. This chain connects TRBV20-1 to TRBJ2-5, with 8 bases matching TRBD2. Germline V CDR1 and CDR2: DFQATT, SNEGSKA (reference sequence). CDR3 length: 14 residues. V lost 3 bases to trimming and J lost 1 base; unmatched junction nucleotides: 4. CDR3 residues: CSARGRGGQETQYF. In nucleotides, the CDR3 is TGCAGTGCTAGGGGTCGGGGGGGCCAAGAGACCCAGTACTTC.

This clonotype has a handful of counts. CDR3 DNA sequence: TGTGCCAGTAGTATAGAACGGGGCTCCTACAATGAGCAGTTCTTC. This codes for CASSIERGSYNEQFF. This chain connects TRBV19 to TRBJ2-1; D perhaps matches TRBD2 (5 bases). V lost 0 bases to trimming and J lost 0 bases, with 6 bases between them. Germline-derived CDR1 and CDR2 are LNHDA and SQIVND (reference sequence). The CDR3 is 15 amino acids.

This chain uses TRBV18 with TRBJ1-5, with D hard to call. Germline V gives CDR1 KGHSH, CDR2 LQKENI. Between the trimmed V and J ends, which lost 2 bases and 6 bases, there was a span of 11 bases. This CDR3 contains 14 residues. The CDR3 spells CASSPAVAGQPQHF. The CDR3 nucleotides are TGTGCCAGCTCACCAGCGGTCGCAGGTCAGCCCCAGCATTTT. The entire variable domain, with the rest obtained from reference TRBV18 and TRBJ1-5, is as follows: NAGVMQNPRHLVRRRGQEARLRCSPMKGHSHVYWYRQLPEEGLKFMVYLQKENIIDESGMPKERFSAEFPKEGPSILRIQQVVRGDSAAYFCASSPAVAGQPQHFGDGTRLSIL.

This clonotype has only a few counts. V is TRBV12-3 or TRBV12-4 and J is TRBJ1-2; no clear D. The V and J ends lost 5 bases and 1 base respectively, with 8 bases between them. The CDR3 is 13 amino acids. This CDR3 reads CASSRSNNYGYTF. For the CDR3, the DNA is TGTGCCAGCAGTAGAAGTAATAACTATGGCTACACCTTC.

This clonotype was recorded a few times. The rearrangement links TRBV20-1 to TRBJ2-3; no clear D gene. This CDR3 contains 13 residues. V gave up 0 bases and J gave up 1 base, with 5 bases separating them. CDR1 is DFQATT, CDR2 SNEGSKA, per germline (reference sequence). The CDR3, as DNA: TGCAGTGCTAGAGACCAAGGCACAGATACGCAGTATTTT. It yields the protein CSARDQGTDTQYF.

The chain recombines TRBV7-9 with TRBJ2-5; 8 bases match TRBD1. V lost 5 bases and J lost 6; bases outside the gene matches: 11. The germline V gene encodes CDR1 SEHNR and CDR2 FQNEAQ (reference sequence). There are 15 residues in the CDR3. CDR3 DNA: TGTGCCAGCAGCGACTTCGCTCGACAGGGGAAGACCCAGTACTTC. Protein sequence: CASSDFARQGKTQYF.

This clonotype was counted once. The V and J genes are TRBV18 and TRBJ1-1; tentative D call: TRBD1 (5 bases). Trimming shortened V by 3 bases and J by 1 base, and 9 bases separated the two germline ends. Germline V gene data show CDR1 as KGHSH and CDR2 as LQKENI. The CDR3 loop spans 14 amino acids. The CDR3 protein is CASSPNQGNTEAFF. The DNA for the CDR3 is TGTGCCAGCTCACCTAACCAGGGGAACACTGAAGCTTTCTTT. The entire variable domain, with the rest obtained from reference TRBV18 and TRBJ1-1, is as follows: NAGVMQNPRHLVRRRGQEARLRCSPMKGHSHVYWYRQLPEEGLKFMVYLQKENIIDESGMPKERFSAEFPKEGPSILRIQQVVRGDSAAYFCASSPNQGNTEAFFGQGTRLTVV.

This clonotype was found a few times. The V gene is TRBV6-1, the J gene TRBJ2-2; the match to TRBD1 covers 9 bases. This CDR3 is built from 15 residues. The V gene's germline CDR1 is MNHNS and CDR2 SASEGT. The V gene end was trimmed by 7 bases and the J gene end by 2 bases; junction bases not matched to a gene: 5. CDR3 amino acids: CASNTGGGNTGELFF. CDR3 DNA sequence: TGTGCCAGCAATACAGGGGGCGGAAACACCGGGGAGCTGTTTTTT.

This clonotype occurred a few times. The rearrangement uses TRBV5-1 and TRBJ2-7; TRBD2 matches 7 bases. CDR1 is SGHRS and CDR2 is YFSETQ in the germline V gene. V was clipped by 4 bases and J by 0 bases; unmatched bases: 7. The CDR3 loop spans 15 amino acids. The CDR3 DNA is TGCGCCAGCAGCCAAGCGGGGAAACGCTCCTACGAGCAGTACTTC. This encodes CASSQAGKRSYEQYF.

The chain employs TRBV20-1 and TRBJ2-5; 10 bases are a match to TRBD2. The CDR3 contains 13 residues. Trimming took 6 bases from V and 5 from J; bases not matched to a gene: 6. CDR1 is DFQATT and CDR2 is SNEGSKA in the germline V gene (reference sequence). CDR3 in DNA: TGCAGTGCCCTGTCACTAGCGGGGGAGACCCAGTACTTC. It is translated as CSALSLAGETQYF.

This clonotype was seen a few times. The V gene is TRBV5-1, the J gene TRBJ2-2, with D possibly TRBD1 on 5 matching bases. The CDR3 is made up of 15 amino acids. The germline V gene encodes CDR1 SGHRS and CDR2 YFSETQ. V dropped 0 bases and J dropped 4 bases, with 10 bases sitting between them. CDR3 protein: CASSLAAGPTGELFF. The CDR3 DNA sequence: TGCGCCAGCAGCTTGGCGGCAGGGCCCACCGGGGAGCTGTTTTTT.